Below are 9 T cell receptor beta chains sequenced from a single sample in a study of cytomegalovirus exposure and HLA in healthy donors. Amplification used 60 Vbeta primers and 13 Jbeta primers. Produced via immunoSEQ multiplex PCR; TCRdb's table is partial and in-frame only. The table has 90,000 to 100,000 clones, about two thirds seen once. What was sequenced was PBMCs. The receptors stem from a boy between 10 and 17 years old in good health and CMV-seropositive.

With respect to this clone: Mismatch with germline at one junction end may stem from a read error. The chain uses TRBV9 and TRBJ2-5, with unresolved D. Germline lookup yields CDR1 SGDLS and CDR2 YYNGEE. This CDR3 is built from 12 residues. The CDR3, as DNA: TGTGCCAGCAGCCCCCGGTCACAGACACAGTACTTC. Encoded protein: CASSPRSQTQYF. Looking up the rest from reference TRBV9 and TRBJ2-5 gives the full variable domain: DSGVTQTPKHLITATGQRVTLRCSPRSGDLSVYWYQQSLDQGLQFLIQYYNGEERAKGNILERFSAQQFPDLHSELNLSSLELGDSALYFCASSPRSQTQYFGPGTRLLVL.

The chain recombines TRBV25-1 with TRBJ2-1; the D gene is possibly TRBD1 (5 bases). Trimming stripped 6 bases from V and 1 base from J, with 16 bases between. The CDR3 has 16 residues. Germline loops: CDR1 MGHDK, CDR2 SYGVNS. The CDR3 is CASRWGRVRSYNEQFF. As DNA, the CDR3 is TGTGCCAGCAGATGGGGCAGGGTTCGGTCCTACAATGAGCAGTTCTTC. The full variable domain, its missing parts supplied by reference TRBV25-1 and TRBJ2-1, is EADIYQTPRYLVIGTGKKITLECSQTMGHDKMYWYQQDPGMELHLIHYSYGVNSTEKGDLSSESTVSRIRTEHFPLTLESARPSHTSQYLCASRWGRVRSYNEQFFGPGTRLTVL.

The J gene is TRBJ1-2, the V gene TRBV15; 11 positions agree with TRBD1. CDR1 is LNHNV and CDR2 is YYDKDF in the germline V gene (reference sequence). V was clipped by 0 bases and J by 7 bases; unmatched bases: 7. The CDR3 loop spans 16 amino acids. CDR3 region: CATSRDPGQGAGGYTF. As DNA, the CDR3 is TGTGCCACCAGCAGAGATCCCGGACAGGGGGCGGGTGGCTACACCTTC. The whole variable domain, filled in from reference TRBV15 and TRBJ1-2, reads DAMVIQNPRYQVTQFGKPVTLSCSQTLNHNVMYWYQQKSSQAPKLLFHYYDKDFNNEADTPDNFQSRRPNTSFCFLDIRSPGLGDTAMYLCATSRDPGQGAGGYTFGSGTRLTVV.

Details on this clone: Relative to the germline gene, one junction end is altered; a read error may explain this. V gene TRBV6-5 combines with J gene TRBJ1-5; D possibly corresponds to TRBD1 (5 bases). The CDR3 sequence is 15 residues long. Germline CDR1 MNHEY, CDR2 SVGAGI. CDR3 region: CASSSGGYSNQPQNF. The CDR3 DNA follows: TGTGCCAGCAGTTCCGGGGGTTATAGCAATCAGCCCCAGAATTTT.

The chain is built from TRBV7-9 and TRBJ2-5; unclear D gene. The better agreement between TRBJ2-7 and the DNA end casts doubt on the J call. Germline-derived CDR1 and CDR2 are SEHNR and FQNEAQ (reference sequence). The CDR3 loop spans 12 amino acids. CDR3 sequence: CATSDTSYEQYF. DNA of the CDR3: TGTGCCACCAGTGACACCTCCTACGAGCAGTACTTC.

The chain recombines TRBV15 with TRBJ2-7, with D maybe TRBD2 (6 bases). CDR1 and CDR2 from the germline V gene are LNHNV and YYDKDF (reference sequence). The ends were cut back, 8 bases at V and 2 bases at J, with 13 bases in the middle. The CDR3 contains 13 residues. The CDR3 DNA is TGTGCCACCGCAGGAGGGGTGGCCTACGAGCAGTACTTC. Translating it yields CATAGGVAYEQYF.

The rearrangement joins TRBV7-9 to TRBJ1-4, with 9 positions matching TRBD1. Trimming took 5 bases from V and 6 from J; bases not matched to a gene: 4. The CDR3 runs 14 residues. Per the germline V gene, CDR1 is SEHNR and CDR2 is FQNEAQ (reference sequence). DNA of the CDR3: TGTGCCAGCAGCCGGGACAGGGCGGATGAAAAACTGTTTTTT. This encodes CASSRDRADEKLFF.

The rearrangement uses TRBV5-4 and TRBJ1-5, with D unclear. CDR1 SGHNT and CDR2 YYREEE come from the germline V gene (reference sequence). V was shortened by 1 base and J by 9 bases, with 11 bases between the two germline ends. CDR3 length equals 13 residues. For the CDR3, the DNA is TGTGCCAGCAGCTTGCCGGGAGCGGGGCCCCAGCATTTT. Translated: CASSLPGAGPQHF. Variable domain in full (rest from reference TRBV5-4 and TRBJ1-5): ETGVTQSPTHLIKTRGQQVTLRCSSQSGHNTVSWYQQALGQGPQFIFQYYREEENGRGNFPPRFSGLQFPNYSSELNVNALELDDSALYLCASSLPGAGPQHFGDGTRLSIL.

The J gene is TRBJ1-5, the V gene TRBV6-6; TRBD1 aligns across 9 bases. J lost 6 bases, V lost 5 bases, and 11 bases had no gene match. CDR3 size: 16 residues. Per germline, CDR1 MNHNY and CDR2 SVGAGI (reference sequence). CDR3 amino acids: CASSNAGTGLIQPQHF. The DNA for the CDR3 is TGTGCCAGCAGTAACGCCGGGACAGGGCTTATTCAGCCCCAGCATTTT.